Listed below are T cell receptor beta chains from one sample, sequenced in a study of CD8+ T cells in alopecia areata. The table came from immunoSEQ multiplex PCR; TCRdb's copy has only in-frame clones and leaves some out. Of about 160,000 clones in the sample, roughly 60% are singletons; the top ten hold approximately 15%. The specimen comprised CD4+ T cells sorted from blood, sampled at week 24, from a patient treated with tofacitinib. All receptors derive from a human donor with alopecia areata. The CDR3 runs from the conserved cysteine through the conserved F or W. Each record gives: CDR3 protein, CDR3 DNA, V gene, D gene, clone size, J gene. The D gene is left open where the match is weak. Expanded clones are given a class, and other clones once, few, many or no size at all.

CASSRASSPLHF	TGTGCCAGTAGCCGCGCGAGTTCACCCCTCCACTTT	TRBV27	-	-	TRBJ1-6
CASSYTGRNTEAFF	TGTGCCAGCAGTTACACGGGCCGGAACACTGAAGCTTTCTTT	TRBV6-5	-	few	TRBJ1-1
CTSVAALTDTQYF	TGCACCTCAGTAGCGGCCCTAACAGATACGCAGTATTTT	TRBV29-1	-	once	TRBJ2-3
CASSSQGSNQPQHF	TGTGCCAGCAGCTCCCAAGGGAGCAATCAGCCCCAGCATTTT	TRBV5-4	-	-	TRBJ1-5
CAWSSPLGIRQYF	TGTGCCTGGAGTTCCCCCCTTGGCATAAGGCAGTACTTC	TRBV30	-	-	TRBJ2-7
CASSSGTGYGVNTEAFF	TGCGCCAGCAGCTCCGGGACAGGTTATGGGGTGAACACTGAAGCTTTCTTT	TRBV5-1	TRBD1	-	TRBJ1-1
CASSTPGGSVETQYF	TGTGCCAGCAGCACCCCGGGCGGGAGTGTGGAGACCCAGTACTTC	TRBV27	TRBD2	-	TRBJ2-5
CSVEVTGLGVTEAFF	TGCAGCGTTGAAGTGACAGGGCTTGGAGTCACTGAAGCTTTCTTT	TRBV29-1	TRBD1	-	TRBJ1-1
CASSKTGGWDTIYF	TGTGCCAGCAGTAAGACAGGGGGCTGGGACACCATATATTTT	TRBV2	TRBD1	few	TRBJ1-3
CASSPDRFVQPQHF	TGCGCCAGCAGCCCGGACAGGTTTGTTCAGCCCCAGCATTTT	TRBV4-1	TRBD1	-	TRBJ1-5
CASSFKGQDEKLFF	TGCGCCAGCAGCTTTAAGGGACAGGATGAAAAACTGTTTTTT	TRBV5-1	TRBD1	-	TRBJ1-4
CASTGQKNTGELFF	TGTGCCAGCACCGGACAGAAAAACACCGGGGAGCTGTTTTTT	TRBV5-6	-	-	TRBJ2-2
CASSVAPAREVETQYF	TGTGCCAGCAGCGTAGCCCCGGCCAGGGAGGTGGAGACCCAGTACTTC	TRBV9	-	once	TRBJ2-5
CASSGTGRTDTQYF	TGTGCCAGCAGTGGGACAGGGCGCACAGATACGCAGTATTTT	TRBV6-1	TRBD1	-	TRBJ2-3
CASSWSGDGGNIQYF	TGTGCCAGCAGTTGGTCAGGGGATGGTGGGAACATTCAGTACTTC	TRBV6-1	-	few	TRBJ2-4
CASSYDRGLEQYF	TGTGCCAGCAGTTATGACAGGGGCCTCGAGCAGTACTTC	TRBV2	TRBD1	few	TRBJ2-7
CASRALAGTQETQYF	TGTGCCAGCAGAGCACTAGCGGGAACCCAAGAGACCCAGTACTTC	TRBV25-1	TRBD2	-	TRBJ2-5
CASSLVGGGEKLFF	TGTGCCAGCAGCTTAGTAGGGGGCGGAGAAAAACTGTTTTTT	TRBV7-9	TRBD1	once	TRBJ1-4
CAGGGTAAEKLFF	TGTGCCGGTGGCGGGACAGCGGCGGAAAAACTGTTTTTT	TRBV2	TRBD1	-	TRBJ1-4
CASSTTPKETQYF	TGTGCCAGCAGTACTACCCCCAAAGAGACCCAGTACTTC	TRBV6-1	-	-	TRBJ2-5
CASSLSQPYNSPLHF	TGTGCCAGCAGTTTGTCCCAGCCTTATAATTCACCCCTCCACTTT	TRBV27	-	-	TRBJ1-6
CASSQAGRDLQETQYF	TGTGCCAGCAGCCAGGCGGGCCGGGACTTGCAAGAGACCCAGTACTTC	TRBV4-2	-	-	TRBJ2-5
CAWSVPLSTQYF	TGTGCCTGGAGTGTACCCTTAAGTACGCAGTATTTT	TRBV30	-	-	TRBJ2-3
CASSLGPDYGYTF	TGTGCCAGCAGTCTAGGACCGGACTATGGCTACACCTTC	TRBV6-6	-	few	TRBJ1-2
CATSRALRAEEETQYF	TGTGCCACCAGCAGAGCTCTAAGGGCGGAAGAAGAGACCCAGTACTTC	TRBV15	-	-	TRBJ2-5
CASSQGSLAGAGNEQFF	TGCGCCAGCAGCCAAGGGTCTCTAGCGGGGGCGGGAAATGAGCAGTTCTTC	TRBV4-1	TRBD2	-	TRBJ2-1
CASSLDGRGTDTQYF	TGCGCCAGCAGCTTGGACGGGCGTGGCACAGATACGCAGTATTTT	TRBV5-1	-	-	TRBJ2-3
CSVVRGGNTDTQYF	TGCAGCGTTGTACGCGGGGGAAACACAGATACGCAGTATTTT	TRBV29-1	TRBD2	-	TRBJ2-3
CSAPTRDIQYF	TGCAGTGCTCCCACCCGCGACATTCAGTACTTC	TRBV20-1	-	-	TRBJ2-4
CASSLDRVLSRAEAFF	TGTGCCAGCAGCTTAGACAGGGTACTCAGCCGCGCTGAAGCTTTCTTT	TRBV7-9	-	-	TRBJ1-1
CASQPRGLNTEAFF	TGTGCCAGCCAACCACGAGGGTTGAACACTGAAGCTTTCTTT	TRBV6-5	-	many	TRBJ1-1
CSVEQKLNTEAFF	TGCAGCGTTGAACAGAAGCTGAACACTGAAGCTTTCTTT	TRBV29-1	-	-	TRBJ1-1
CASSPTRMMDNEQFF	TGTGCCAGCAGCCCTACCAGGATGATGGACAATGAGCAGTTCTTC	TRBV7-9	-	-	TRBJ2-1
CASSYSREPQHF	TGTGCCAGCAGTTACTCGCGGGAGCCCCAGCATTTT	TRBV6-6	-	-	TRBJ1-5
CASSQMRGTEMNTEAFF	TGTGCCAGCAGCCAGATGAGAGGAACAGAGATGAACACTGAAGCTTTCTTT	TRBV5-6	-	-	TRBJ1-1
CASSQGTLSYNEQFF	TGTGCCAGCAGCCAAGGGACGCTCTCCTACAATGAGCAGTTCTTC	TRBV14	-	-	TRBJ2-1
CASSRAGAYGYTF	TGTGCCAGCAGCCGGGCCGGAGCCTATGGCTACACCTTC	TRBV6-5	-	once	TRBJ1-2
CASSLEVSGQYF	TGTGCCAGCAGCTTAGAGGTTTCGGGGCAGTACTTC	TRBV7-8	-	-	TRBJ2-7
CASKPGTDTQYF	TGTGCCAGCAAACCGGGGACAGATACGCAGTATTTT	TRBV28	-	-	TRBJ2-3
CASSSRGGALGRQPQHF	TGTGCCAGTAGTAGCCGGGGAGGGGCCCTTGGGCGTCAGCCCCAGCATTTT	TRBV19	-	-	TRBJ1-5
CAISRTSGGTQETQYF	TGTGCCATCAGCCGCACTAGCGGGGGGACCCAAGAGACCCAGTACTTC	TRBV10-3	TRBD2	-	TRBJ2-5
CASSQQGLPGNTIYF	TGCGCCAGCAGCCAACAGGGTTTGCCTGGAAACACCATATATTTT	TRBV4-1	-	-	TRBJ1-3
CASSFQGNTEAFF	TGTGCCAGCAGCTTCCAGGGGAACACTGAAGCTTTCTTT	TRBV7-3	-	-	TRBJ1-1
CASSPGVSTAVEKLFF	TGCGCCAGCAGCCCGGGGGTATCGACAGCTGTTGAAAAACTGTTTTTT	TRBV4-1	-	-	TRBJ1-4
CASSWEGYKNIQYF	TGTGCCAGTAGTTGGGAAGGGTACAAAAACATTCAGTACTTC	TRBV19	-	few	TRBJ2-4
CATSSGNGNQPQHF	TGTGCCACCAGCAGCGGAAATGGCAATCAGCCCCAGCATTTT	TRBV15	-	-	TRBJ1-5
CASSPPPGQGYEQYF	TGTGCCAGCAGTCCACCTCCGGGACAGGGGTACGAGCAGTACTTC	TRBV27	TRBD1	once	TRBJ2-7
CASSSDSNQPQHF	TGCGCCAGCAGCTCCGACAGTAATCAGCCCCAGCATTTT	TRBV5-1	-	-	TRBJ1-5
CAWSAGAGANEKLFF	TGTGCCTGGAGTGCCGGGGCAGGGGCAAATGAAAAACTGTTTTTT	TRBV30	-	-	TRBJ1-4
CASSSSRRDGNEKLFF	TGTGCCAGCAGCTCATCGCGGAGGGACGGAAATGAAAAACTGTTTTTT	TRBV5-4	-	-	TRBJ1-4
CSVDGGARSTDTQYF	TGCAGCGTTGATGGGGGGGCCCGGAGCACAGATACGCAGTATTTT	TRBV29-1	-	-	TRBJ2-3
CSVRGLAGNPYEQYF	TGCAGCGTCCGGGGACTAGCGGGGAACCCCTACGAGCAGTACTTC	TRBV29-1	TRBD2	-	TRBJ2-7
CASSQDLGKETQYF	TGCGCCAGCAGCCAAGATCTAGGAAAAGAGACCCAGTACTTC	TRBV4-1	-	-	TRBJ2-5
CSAYRRENTEAFF	TGCAGCGCTTACCGACGGGAGAACACTGAAGCTTTCTTT	TRBV29-1	-	-	TRBJ1-1
CANDGTGGETQYF	TGTGCCAACGACGGGACAGGGGGGGAGACCCAGTACTTC	TRBV7-9	TRBD1	few	TRBJ2-5